One and the same sample provided the 21 T cell receptor beta chains below, sequenced in a study of tumor-infiltrating lymphocytes in primary liver carcinoma. The source material, roughly 20-31 mg of unsorted bulk tissue, was used to co-extract RNA and DNA. Total RNA (approximately 500 ng) served as template for TCR beta cDNA synthesis primed by a constant-region primer. What produced the TCR beta libraries was three nested multiplex PCR rounds using slightly modified ARM-PCR. TRBV1-TRBV30 forward primers paired with a C-beta reverse primer were used in the first two PCR rounds, which ran about 11 cycles each. TCRdb independently ran MiXCR on the multiplex PCR reads; one entry per CDR3 protein. The data hold about 120,000 distinct CDR3 sequences, with around 65% observed a single time. The sample was tumor-adjacent normal liver tissue. The receptors shown here come from a woman aged 60-75 years with primary liver carcinoma and hepatitis B virus infection.

Concerning this clonotype itself: This sequence may be a read error, since a much larger clone differs from it by one base. The chain combines TRBV6-5 with TRBJ2-3; unclear D gene. V lost 8 bases, J lost 1 base, and 19 bases lay in between. CDR1 is MNHEY and CDR2 is SVGAGI in the germline V gene. This CDR3 is 16 amino acids long. As DNA, the CDR3 is TGTGCCAGCGCATCGTCAAGGGCGGTGGGCACAGATACGCAGTATTTT. Its translation: CASASSRAVGTDTQYF.

Regarding this clonotype: Sequence at one end of the junction differs from germline and may be a read error. The chain combines TRBV12-3 or TRBV12-4 with TRBJ2-2; the match to TRBD2 covers 7 bases. The CDR3 runs 15 residues. This chain's CDR3 is CVSSPNGRHTGELFF. For the CDR3, the DNA is TGTGTCAGCAGTCCTAACGGGAGGCACACCGGGGAGCTGTTTTTT.

In this sample, this clonotype turned up many times. The CDR3: CASSFIGLSGNTIYF. CDR3 coding DNA: TGTGCCAGCAGTTTTATCGGGTTGTCTGGAAACACCATATATTTT. The rearrangement links TRBV28 to TRBJ1-3; the D is unclear. V lost 3 bases, J lost 1 base, and 10 bases lay in between. Germline CDR1 MDHEN, CDR2 SYDVKM. CDR3 length equals 15 residues.

The chain employs TRBV11-2 and TRBJ2-2; 7 nucleotides match TRBD2. The CDR3 extends over 19 amino acids. The germline V gene encodes CDR1 SGHAT and CDR2 FQNNGV. Germline trimming cut 5 bases from V and 5 bases from J; bases unmatched to any gene: 20. This chain's CDR3 is CASSPDIGSSGMGTGELFF. As DNA, the CDR3 is TGTGCCAGCAGCCCCGACATCGGGTCTAGCGGTATGGGGACCGGGGAGCTGTTTTTT.

V is TRBV11-2 and J is TRBJ2-3, with 7 positions matching TRBD2. Germline V gene sequence: CDR1 SGHAT, CDR2 FQNNGV. V dropped 5 bases and J dropped 3; count of bases not matched to a gene: 8. This CDR3 region has 15 residues. Written as DNA, the CDR3 is TGTGCCAGCAGCCCCTATGGCGGGAGAACAGATACGCAGTATTTT. It specifies CASSPYGGRTDTQYF.

This clonotype was seen at least ten times. J is TRBJ2-7 and V is TRBV5-1; no clear D. Trimming took off 4 bases at V and 2 bases at J, with 10 bases between the two ends. This CDR3 has 13 residues. Per the germline V gene, CDR1 is SGHRS and CDR2 is YFSETQ. This CDR3 is CASSGVTTYEQYF. The DNA for the CDR3 is TGCGCCAGCAGCGGCGTTACCACCTACGAGCAGTACTTC.

The chain uses TRBV15 and TRBJ2-2; TRBD2 agrees at 9 bases. Germline V CDR1 and CDR2: LNHNV, YYDKDF (reference sequence). J was trimmed by 5 bases and V by 3 bases; bases with no gene match: 4. The CDR3 is 15 amino acids. As DNA, the CDR3 is TGTGCCACCAGCAGGGATAGCGGGAGAACCGGGGAGCTGTTTTTT. Its protein is CATSRDSGRTGELFF.

V and J are TRBV7-9 and TRBJ2-2; D unclear. CDR1 SEHNR and CDR2 FQNEAQ come from the germline V gene (reference sequence). The germline V and J ends were trimmed by 1 base and 1 base, with 4 bases remaining between them. The CDR3 length is 14 residues. The CDR3 sequence: CASSLDVNTGELFF. The CDR3, as DNA: TGTGCCAGCAGCTTAGATGTGAACACCGGGGAGCTGTTTTTT.

With respect to this clonotype: It is likely a read error, because the conserved phenylalanine at the end of the CDR3 is missing. V is TRBV9 and J is TRBJ2-1; D possibly uses TRBD1 or TRBD2 (5 bases each). This CDR3 is built from 11 residues. V lost 7 bases, J lost 6 bases, and 8 bases lay in between. Germline CDR1 SGDLS, CDR2 YYNGEE. CDR3 sequence (DNA): TGTGCCAGCGAGGGGTTCAATGAGCAGTTCCTC. It yields the protein CASEGFNEQFL.

A word on this clonotype: Given a much more abundant clone one base away, this may be a read error. The rearrangement uses TRBV6-5 and TRBJ2-5; 8 nucleotides line up with TRBD1. The germline CDR1 and CDR2 sequences are MNHEY and SVGAGI. The CDR3 totals 13 residues. CDR3 loop: CASSRGRGETQNF. CDR3 in DNA: TGTGCCAGCAGCAGGGGGCGAGGAGAGACCCAGAACTTC.

A remark on this clonotype: Its ends do not fully match the called genes, so a read error is possible. V usage is TRBV5-4 and J usage is TRBJ1-1, with a weak D call TRBD1 (5 bases). The CDR3 has 15 residues. From germline, CDR1 is SGHNT and CDR2 YYREEE (reference sequence). CDR3 protein: CTSNRGTGNSLAAFF. The CDR3 nucleotides read TGTACCAGCAACCGGGGAACAGGAAACTCCTTAGCAGCTTTCTTT.

Concerning this clonotype itself: This may arise from a read error, as a much more abundant clone is one base away. The V and J genes are TRBV10-3 and TRBJ2-1, with D perhaps TRBD1 or TRBD2 (6 bases each). Per the germline V gene, CDR1 is ENHRY and CDR2 is SYGVKD. This CDR3 region has 12 residues. The CDR3 loop is CVISGGGHEQFF. The CDR3, as DNA: TGTGTCATCAGTGGTGGGGGGCATGAGCAGTTCTTC.

As to this clonotype: The CDR3 does not close with the conserved phenylalanine or tryptophan, likely indicating a read error. The gene calls are TRBV4-2 and TRBJ2-3; either TRBD1 or TRBD2 may fit D (5 bases each). CDR1 and CDR2 (germline): LGHNA, YNFKEQ. The CDR3 runs 14 residues. The CDR3 DNA reads as TGTGTCAGCAGCCAACCCGAGGGACCGAATACGCAGTATCTT. Translation gives CVSSQPEGPNTQYL.

This clonotype was seen once. V gene TRBV11-1 combines with J gene TRBJ2-5, with D perhaps matching TRBD2 (6 bases). The CDR3 extends over 13 amino acids. Germline CDR1 SGHAT, CDR2 FQDESV (reference sequence). With 9 bases removed from V and 5 bases from J, the gap between germline ends came to 16 bases. The CDR3 DNA is TGTGCCAGGGGCTTGGCTGGGGGGGAGACCCAGTACTTC. As protein: CARGLAGGETQYF. The full variable domain, with the rest looked up from reference TRBV11-1 and TRBJ2-5, is EAEVAQSPRYKITEKSQAVAFWCDPISGHATLYWYRQILGQGPELLVQFQDESVVDDSQLPKDRFSAERLKGVDSTLKIQPAELGDSAMYLCARGLAGGETQYFGPGTRLLVL.

To note about this clonotype: This clone may be a read error of a much larger clone one base away. The chain combines TRBV7-9 with TRBJ2-7, with D possibly being TRBD1 (6 bases). V lost 5 bases and J 1 base, leaving 9 bases between the germline ends. Germline values: CDR1 SEHNR, CDR2 FQNEAQ (reference sequence). This CDR3 region has 13 residues. The CDR3 protein is CASSQGQSYEQYF. CDR3 nucleotide sequence: TGTGCCAGCAGCCAGGGGCAATCCTACGAGCAGTACTTC.

To note about this clonotype: A junction boundary mismatches the germline segment, possibly from a read error. The CDR3 loop reads CASSLDRPSYNKQFF. The CDR3 coding sequence is TGCGCCAGCAGCTTGGACAGGCCAAGCTACAATAAGCAGTTCTTC. The rearrangement joins TRBV5-1 to TRBJ2-1; maybe TRBD1 (5 bases). CDR3 length equals 15 residues. CDR1 is SGHRS, CDR2 YFSETQ, per germline.

Worth noting for this clonotype: The CDR3 does not close with the conserved phenylalanine or tryptophan, likely indicating a read error. The V gene is TRBV4-1, the J gene TRBJ2-1; 7 bases are shared with TRBD2. This CDR3 spans 16 amino acids. Germline V lookup: CDR1 MGHRA, CDR2 YSYEKL. The CDR3 region is CVSSQDVGRESDEQFL. In nucleotides, the CDR3 is TGCGTCAGCAGCCAAGATGTAGGGCGGGAGTCCGATGAGCAGTTCTTA.

The chain uses TRBV29-1 and TRBJ1-4, with 11 positions matching TRBD1. The trim removed 8 bases at V and 4 bases at J, leaving 6 bases unmatched. Germline V gene sequence: CDR1 SQVTM, CDR2 ANQGSEA. The CDR3 covers 14 residues. CDR3 amino acids: CSIGTGGINEKLFF. The DNA for the CDR3 is TGCAGCATTGGGACAGGGGGAATTAATGAAAAACTGTTTTTT.

Comments on this clonotype: Mismatch with germline at one junction end may stem from a read error. V gene TRBV11-2 combines with J gene TRBJ2-7, with unresolved D. CDR3 length: 13 residues. In germline, CDR1 is SGHAT, CDR2 FQNNGV. CDR3 protein: CPSSRRGLYEQYF. Written as DNA, the CDR3 is TGTCCCAGCAGCCGACGTGGCCTCTACGAGCAGTACTTC. Looking up the rest from reference TRBV11-2 and TRBJ2-7 gives the full variable domain: EAGVAQSPRYKIIEKRQSVAFWCNPISGHATLYWYQQILGQGPKLLIQFQNNGVVDDSQLPKDRFSAERLKGVDSTLKIQPAKLEDSAVYLCPSSRRGLYEQYFGPGTRLTVT.

Regarding this clonotype: This clone may be a read error of a much larger clone one base away. This chain links TRBV28 with TRBJ2-3; TRBD1 might be the D (6 bases). V was clipped by 8 bases and J by 5 bases, with 14 bases between them. There are 13 residues in the CDR3. CDR1 MDHEN and CDR2 SYDVKM come from the germline V gene. The CDR3 sequence: CASVQGNIDTQYF. The CDR3 DNA is TGTGCCAGCGTACAGGGAAACATAGATACGCAGTATTTT.

Turning to this clonotype: A junction end diverges from the germline sequence, so it may reflect a read error. V is TRBV6-1 and J is TRBJ1-5, with D hard to call. The CDR3 has 13 residues. Germline CDR1 MNHNS, CDR2 SASEGT. The CDR3 sequence: CASAKVEDQPQHF. CDR3 nucleotide sequence: TGTGCCAGCGCGAAGGTGGAGGATCAGCCTCAGCATTTT.